This T cell receptor beta chain was found in a study of blood T cell repertoires in COVID-19 (TCRdb year 2020). Turning to the overall study: Samples covering the acute and convalescent phases of COVID-19 were provided by collaborators in the United States, Italy and Spain. The repertoires were released in a freely available public database meant as a resource for research on the immune response to SARS-CoV-2. The samples were drawn from two sources: the first 160 participants of the ongoing ImmuneRACE study, and fewer than 1,500 subjects contributed by 6 global collaborators. Where HLA class I and class II types were available, the types were taken from metadata supplied by the sample provider, not from assay-based typing. Sample metadata almost always included a de-identified subject ID, COVID-19 status, age in years and sex. Deeply sampled blood TCRbeta repertoires from subjects exposed to, actively infected with, or recovered from COVID-19 were included in the dataset. The material from the prospective study consisted of cDNA or gDNA derived from T cells, B-cell-depleted T cells, or PBMCs.

Its CDR3 holds 15 amino acids, cysteine through phenylalanine. Here the CDR3 DNA is all that survives: 45 bases in frame from base 1. The germline V gene encodes CDR1 SEHNR and CDR2 FQNEAQ (reference sequence). V loses 5 bases of germline sequence and J loses 6 bases, and the interval between the two ends is 18 bases. Enrolling through a virtual design, the prospective study's participants ranged in age from roughly 18 to 90 years and lived across 20 to 25 United States geographic areas. In the prospective study, cohorts were assigned on the basis of participant-reported clinical history obtained from a screening survey and a study questionnaire. Exposed participants had been in contact, within 2 weeks of entering the study, with a person who had a PCR-confirmed or clinician-diagnosed case of COVID-19. In the prospective study, whole blood, serum and a nasopharyngeal or oropharyngeal swab were collected from each participant by mobile phlebotomists. Prospective study participants could optionally give additional blood draws and questionnaires over an approximately 2-month period. Blood samples from the prospective study were shipped frozen or at room temperature prior to DNA extraction.

Broad study findings and their caveats: The quantity of clinical and demographic metadata differed by source and by participant and was supplied without curation.

The immunoSEQ Assay, a bias-controlled multiplex PCR, was used to amplify TCRbeta CDR3 regions from genomic DNA. Turning to the authors' computational methods: Nucleated cell counts per sample were estimated from amplification of reference gene primers within the assay. Sequence reads were collapsed and filtered to measure the absolute abundance of every unique TCRbeta CDR3 rearrangement. Productive Simpson clonality was computed per sample as the square root of Simpson's diversity index over productive rearrangements. The source is immuneACCESS, and TCRdb retained only in-frame sequences with V and J called. Part of the clones is not carried over; for the studies checked, unresolved V genes explain less than half of this, and the remainder is unexplained. V and J calls and clone size are given by that table; D and trimming were obtained from the DNA. The sample records approximately 280,000 clones, roughly four fifths of which are singletons. 5% of the sample is taken by the ten largest.

Comments on this clone: Its antigen is still unknown. Base-call qualities are not available, and no considerably larger clone is one nucleotide away.

The chain uses TRBV7-9 and TRBJ2-3; possibly the D gene is TRBD2, per 6 matching bases. This receptor was identified in a man in his forties who had been exposed to COVID-19. Sequencing was performed on PBMCs or T cells enriched from blood (not recorded which). The CDR3 reads CASSEARDSLDTQYF. The DNA reads TGTGCCAGCAGCGAGGCTCGGGACTCTCTGGATACGCAGTATTTT.